This T cell receptor (beta chain) was retrieved from a study of early T cells in non-severe SARS-CoV-2 infection (dated by TCRdb to about 2021). For the wider study: Bulk RNA from unsorted whole blood was used for TCR sequencing, so alpha and beta chains could not be paired.

The paper as a whole reports these results and caveats: VDJdb matching was skewed toward anti-spike CD8 responses and likely underestimated virus-specific expansions, missing private and CD4 specificities.

This was a case-control study nested in a cohort of healthcare workers in London, UK, who had nasopharyngeal swab PCR tests and blood samples taken every week. Healthcare workers were recruited during the week of the UK lockdown, between 23 and 31 March 2020, and followed weekly for up to roughly 16 weeks. The germline ends are 10 bases apart after V is trimmed by 3 bases and J by 2 bases. The germline V gene yields MNHNS for CDR1 and SASEGT for CDR2. The CDR3 numbers 14 residues from cysteine through phenylalanine. Only the CDR3 part of the read is kept: 42 bases, read in frame from the first base. This clonotype was picked up a small number of times. The target of this receptor is not known. There are no base qualities to consult, and no much larger clone falls within one base. Library prep was done by 5' RACE. The instrument was a NextSeq 500. Unique molecular identifiers were attached to individual cDNA molecules in the TCR library protocol so that sequencing error and PCR bias could be corrected. Both TCR alpha and beta chains were sequenced, and tight co-correlation was observed between alpha and beta sequence abundances in each sample. The original pipeline was this. Decombinator V4 was used to annotate TCR sequences for V gene, J gene and CDR3. TCRs were defined as expanded if a significant change between any two time points was detected under a Poisson model with p below 0.0001. TCR abundances were normalised to the total number of TCRs sequenced per sample and were expressed as counts per million. TRAV1-2 paired with TRAJ12, TRAJ20 or TRAJ33 defined MAIT TCRs, while TRAV10 paired with TRAJ18 defined iNKT TCRs. A search of VDJdb, accessed on 1 November 2021, was run for TCRs annotated to CMV, EBV and SARS-CoV-2, with TCRs annotated for multiple antigens excluded. TCRdb reprocessed the public reads (quality trimming at Q25 with fastp, clone calling with MiXCR) and kept in-frame beta chains. Merged by CDR3 protein, the rows form single entries marked with the most common genes and DNA. For this entry, the V and J calls and clone size follow TCRdb and not the study's own pipeline. The sample records over 30,000 distinct CDR3 sequences, around 5.8% of which are singletons. The ten largest clones capture 5.3% of the sample.

The TCR originated in an adult who was a healthcare worker with PCR-confirmed SARS-CoV-2 infection or an uninfected control (not recorded which). The chain is made from TRBV6-1 and TRBJ1-1; the D gene assignment is ambiguous. Sequenced input: whole blood. The CDR3 corresponds to CASSEEEVNTEAFF. The sequenced DNA is TGTGCCAGCAGTGAGGAGGAGGTTAACACTGAAGCTTTCTTT.